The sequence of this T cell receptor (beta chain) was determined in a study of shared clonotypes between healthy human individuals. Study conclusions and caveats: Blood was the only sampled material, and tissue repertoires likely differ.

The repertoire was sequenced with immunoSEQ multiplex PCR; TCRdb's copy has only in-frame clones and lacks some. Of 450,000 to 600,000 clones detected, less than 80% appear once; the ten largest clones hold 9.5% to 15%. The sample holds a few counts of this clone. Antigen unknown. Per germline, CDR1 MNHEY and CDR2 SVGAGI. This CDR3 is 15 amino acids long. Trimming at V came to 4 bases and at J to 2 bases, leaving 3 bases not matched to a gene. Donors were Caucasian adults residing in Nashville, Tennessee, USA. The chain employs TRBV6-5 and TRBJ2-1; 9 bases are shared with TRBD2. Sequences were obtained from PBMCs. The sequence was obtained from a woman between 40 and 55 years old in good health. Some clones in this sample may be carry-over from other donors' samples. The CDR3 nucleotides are TGTGCCAGCAGTTTAAGACTAGCGGCCTACAATGAGCAGTTCTTC. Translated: CASSLRLAAYNEQFF.